This T cell receptor (beta chain) was profiled in a study of T-cell reconstitution after alpha-beta-depleted transplantation in children. The CDR3 consists of 16 residues. CDR1 and CDR2 (germline): SGDLS, YYNGEE. V lost 0 bases to trimming and J lost 4 bases; unmatched junction nucleotides: 4. Unique molecular identifiers were built into the TCRbeta library. TCRdb re-called the PCR reads with MiXCR, one entry per CDR3 protein. Here the sample spans 200,000 to 250,000 distinct CDR3 sequences, about 9.5% being singletons. The sequences come from PBMCs from the stem cell graft donor, collected from the stem cell graft. This clonotype was sampled from a human donor who donated a stem cell graft to a child with acute lymphoblastic leukemia. The V call is TRBV9, the J call TRBJ2-2; the match to TRBD1 covers 9 bases. The CDR3 DNA reads TGTGCCAGCAGCGTAGTCGGGACAGGGAGCACCGGGGAGCTGTTTTTT. Protein product: CASSVVGTGSTGELFF.